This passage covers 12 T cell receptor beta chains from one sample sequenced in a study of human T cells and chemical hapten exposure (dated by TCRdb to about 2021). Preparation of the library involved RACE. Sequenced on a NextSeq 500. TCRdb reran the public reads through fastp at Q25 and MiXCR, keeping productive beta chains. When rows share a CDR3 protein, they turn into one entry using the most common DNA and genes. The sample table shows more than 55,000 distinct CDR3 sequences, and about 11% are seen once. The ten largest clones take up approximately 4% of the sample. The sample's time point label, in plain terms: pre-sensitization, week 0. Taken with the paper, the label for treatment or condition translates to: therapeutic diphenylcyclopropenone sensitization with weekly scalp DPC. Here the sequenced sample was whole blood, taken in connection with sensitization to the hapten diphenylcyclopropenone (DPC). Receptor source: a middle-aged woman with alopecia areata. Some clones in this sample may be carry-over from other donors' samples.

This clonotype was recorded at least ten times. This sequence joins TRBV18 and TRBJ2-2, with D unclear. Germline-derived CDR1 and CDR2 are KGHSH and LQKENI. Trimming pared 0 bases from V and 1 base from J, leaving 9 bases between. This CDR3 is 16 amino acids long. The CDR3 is CASSPPGQRNTGELFF. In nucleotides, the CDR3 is TGTGCCAGCTCACCACCCGGGCAGCGGAACACCGGGGAGCTGTTTTTT.

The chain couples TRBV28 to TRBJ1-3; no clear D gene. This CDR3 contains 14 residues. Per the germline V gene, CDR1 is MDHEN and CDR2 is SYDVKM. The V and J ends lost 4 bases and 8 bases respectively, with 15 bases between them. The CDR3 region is CASSSNFAGDTIYF. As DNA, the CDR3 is TGTGCCAGCAGTTCCAATTTTGCCGGGGACACCATATATTTT. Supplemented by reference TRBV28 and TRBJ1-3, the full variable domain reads DVKVTQSSRYLVKRTGEKVFLECVQDMDHENMFWYRQDPGLGLRLIYFSYDVKMKEKGDIPEGYSVSREKKERFSLILESASTNQTSMYLCASSSNFAGDTIYFGEGSWLTVV.

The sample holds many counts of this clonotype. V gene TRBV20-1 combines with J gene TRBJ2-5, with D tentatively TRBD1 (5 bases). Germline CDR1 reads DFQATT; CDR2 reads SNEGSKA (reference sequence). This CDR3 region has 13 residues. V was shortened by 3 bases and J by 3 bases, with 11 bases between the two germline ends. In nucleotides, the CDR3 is TGCAGTGCTAGTAGTGACAGAAAAGAGACCCAGTACTTC. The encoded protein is CSASSDRKETQYF.

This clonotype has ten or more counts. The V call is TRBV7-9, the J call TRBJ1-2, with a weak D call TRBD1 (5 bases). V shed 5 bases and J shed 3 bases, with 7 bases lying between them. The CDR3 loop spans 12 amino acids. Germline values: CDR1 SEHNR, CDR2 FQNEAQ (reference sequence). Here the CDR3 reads CASSPGDYGYTF. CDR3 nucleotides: TGTGCCAGCAGCCCGGGGGACTATGGCTACACCTTC.

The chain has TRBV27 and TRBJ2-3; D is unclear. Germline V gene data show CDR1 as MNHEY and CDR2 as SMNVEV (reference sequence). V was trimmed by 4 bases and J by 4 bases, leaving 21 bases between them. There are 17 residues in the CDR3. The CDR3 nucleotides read TGTGCCAGCAGTTCCCCCTCTACCCAGCAAAACTCAGATACGCAGTATTTT. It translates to CASSSPSTQQNSDTQYF.

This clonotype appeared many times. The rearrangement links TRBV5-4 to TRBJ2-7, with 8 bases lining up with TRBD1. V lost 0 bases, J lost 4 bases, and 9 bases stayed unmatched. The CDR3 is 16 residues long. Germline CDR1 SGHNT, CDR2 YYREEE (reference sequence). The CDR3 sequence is CASSLDYRTGSYEQYF. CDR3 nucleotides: TGTGCCAGCAGCTTGGATTATCGGACAGGGAGTTACGAGCAGTACTTC. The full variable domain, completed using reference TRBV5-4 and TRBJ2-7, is ETGVTQSPTHLIKTRGQQVTLRCSSQSGHNTVSWYQQALGQGPQFIFQYYREEENGRGNFPPRFSGLQFPNYSSELNVNALELDDSALYLCASSLDYRTGSYEQYFGPGTRLTVT.

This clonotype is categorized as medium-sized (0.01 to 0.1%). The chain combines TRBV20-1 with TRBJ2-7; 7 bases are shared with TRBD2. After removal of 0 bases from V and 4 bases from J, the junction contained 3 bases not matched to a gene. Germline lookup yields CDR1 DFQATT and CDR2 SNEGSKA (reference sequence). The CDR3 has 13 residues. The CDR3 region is CSAREGRDYEQYF. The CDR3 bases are TGCAGTGCTAGAGAAGGGAGGGATTACGAGCAGTACTTC.

The CDR3 spells CASSQEGSGTDTQYF. As DNA, the CDR3 is TGTGCCAGCAGCCAAGAGGGGTCGGGCACAGATACGCAGTATTTT. This sequence joins TRBV4-2 and TRBJ2-3, with D hard to call. The CDR3 has 15 residues. Germline-derived CDR1 and CDR2 are LGHNA and YNFKEQ. The ends were cut back, 0 bases at V and 1 base at J, with 8 bases in the middle.

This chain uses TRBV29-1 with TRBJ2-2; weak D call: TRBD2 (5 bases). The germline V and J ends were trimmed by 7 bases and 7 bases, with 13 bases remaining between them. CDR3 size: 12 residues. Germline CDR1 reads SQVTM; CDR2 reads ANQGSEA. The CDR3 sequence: CSAGIGVGELFF. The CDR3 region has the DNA TGCAGCGCGGGCATCGGGGTCGGGGAGCTGTTTTTT.

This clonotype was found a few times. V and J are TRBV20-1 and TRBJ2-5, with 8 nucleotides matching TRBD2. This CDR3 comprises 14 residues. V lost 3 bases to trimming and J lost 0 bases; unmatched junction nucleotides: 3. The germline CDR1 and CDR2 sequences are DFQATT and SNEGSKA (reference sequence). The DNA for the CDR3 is TGCAGTGCTAGTGGGACTAGGTACCAAGAGACCCAGTACTTC. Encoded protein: CSASGTRYQETQYF.

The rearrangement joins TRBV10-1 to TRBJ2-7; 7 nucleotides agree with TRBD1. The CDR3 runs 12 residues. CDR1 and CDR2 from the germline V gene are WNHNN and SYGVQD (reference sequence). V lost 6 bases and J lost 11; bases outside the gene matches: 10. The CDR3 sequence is CASRGTALHKYF. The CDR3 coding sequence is TGCGCCAGCAGAGGGACAGCGCTCCACAAGTACTTC.

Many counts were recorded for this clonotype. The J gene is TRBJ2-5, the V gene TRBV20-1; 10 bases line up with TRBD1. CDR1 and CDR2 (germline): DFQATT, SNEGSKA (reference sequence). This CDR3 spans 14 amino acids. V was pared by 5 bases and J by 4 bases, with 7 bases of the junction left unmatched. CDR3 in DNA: TGCAGTGCTGGGGACGGGACAGGGGCAGAGACCCAGTACTTC. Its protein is CSAGDGTGAETQYF.